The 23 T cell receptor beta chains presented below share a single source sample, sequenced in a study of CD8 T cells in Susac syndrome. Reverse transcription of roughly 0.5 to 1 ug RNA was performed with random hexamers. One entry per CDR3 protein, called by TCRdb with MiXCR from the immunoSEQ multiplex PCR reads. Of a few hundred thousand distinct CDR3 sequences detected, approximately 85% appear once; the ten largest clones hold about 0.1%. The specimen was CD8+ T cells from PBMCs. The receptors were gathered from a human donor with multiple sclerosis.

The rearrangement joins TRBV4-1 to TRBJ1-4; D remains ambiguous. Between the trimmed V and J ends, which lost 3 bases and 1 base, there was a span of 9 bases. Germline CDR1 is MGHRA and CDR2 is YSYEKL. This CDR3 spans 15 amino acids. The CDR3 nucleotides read TGCGCCAGCAGCCAGGTGGGAGTAACTAATGAAAAACTGTTTTTT. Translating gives CASSQVGVTNEKLFF.

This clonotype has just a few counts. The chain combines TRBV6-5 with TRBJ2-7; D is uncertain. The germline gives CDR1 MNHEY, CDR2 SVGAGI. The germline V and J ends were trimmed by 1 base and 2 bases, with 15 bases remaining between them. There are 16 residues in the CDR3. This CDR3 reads CASSYFGGGKPYEQYF. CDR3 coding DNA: TGTGCCAGCAGTTACTTCGGCGGCGGTAAGCCCTACGAGCAGTACTTC.

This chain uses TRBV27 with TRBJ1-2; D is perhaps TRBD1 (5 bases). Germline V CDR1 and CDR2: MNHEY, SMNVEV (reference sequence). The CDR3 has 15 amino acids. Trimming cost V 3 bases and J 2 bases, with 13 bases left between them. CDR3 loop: CASSFAGQPNYGYTF. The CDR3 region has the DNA TGTGCCAGCAGTTTTGCAGGACAACCCAACTATGGCTACACCTTC.

The CDR3 here is CASSLVGTSGSGYDEQFF. CDR3 in DNA: TGTGCCAGCAGCTTAGTTGGGACTAGCGGGAGTGGGTACGATGAGCAGTTCTTC. The chain joins TRBV7-6 to TRBJ2-1, with 14 positions matching TRBD2. V gave up 1 base and J gave up 8 bases; unmatched junction bases: 10. Germline-derived CDR1 and CDR2 are SGHVS and FNYEAQ. The CDR3 has 18 amino acids.

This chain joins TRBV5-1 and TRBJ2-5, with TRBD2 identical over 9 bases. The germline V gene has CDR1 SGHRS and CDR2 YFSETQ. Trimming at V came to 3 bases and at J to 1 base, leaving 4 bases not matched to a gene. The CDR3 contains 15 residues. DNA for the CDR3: TGCGCCAGCAGCTATAGCGGGAGCCCCCAAGAGACCCAGTACTTC. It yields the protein CASSYSGSPQETQYF.

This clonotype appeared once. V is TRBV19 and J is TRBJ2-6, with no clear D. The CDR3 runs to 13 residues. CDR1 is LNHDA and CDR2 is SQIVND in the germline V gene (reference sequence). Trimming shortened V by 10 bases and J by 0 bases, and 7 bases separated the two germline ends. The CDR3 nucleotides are TGTGCCACGGCCTACTCTGGGGCCAACGTCCTGACTTTC. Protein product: CATAYSGANVLTF.

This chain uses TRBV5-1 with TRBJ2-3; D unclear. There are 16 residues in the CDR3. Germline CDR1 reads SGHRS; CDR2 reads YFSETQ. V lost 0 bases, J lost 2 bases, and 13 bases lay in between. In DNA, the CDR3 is TGCGCCAGCAGCTTGGCTCACTATCGTCCCACAGATACGCAGTATTTT. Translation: CASSLAHYRPTDTQYF. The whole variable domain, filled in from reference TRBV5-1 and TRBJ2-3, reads KAGVTQTPRYLIKTRGQQVTLSCSPISGHRSVSWYQQTPGQGLQFLFEYFSETQRNKGNFPGRFSGRQFSNSRSEMNVSTLELGDSALYLCASSLAHYRPTDTQYFGPGTRLTVL.

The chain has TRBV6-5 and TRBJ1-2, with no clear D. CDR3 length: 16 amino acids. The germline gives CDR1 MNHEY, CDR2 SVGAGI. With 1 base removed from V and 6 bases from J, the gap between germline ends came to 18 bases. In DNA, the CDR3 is TGTGCCAGCAGTTACTTTTCCCGGAGGCAGGATCATGGCTACACCTTC. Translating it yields CASSYFSRRQDHGYTF.

The CDR3 sequence: CASSPGQGNSYNEQFF. CDR3 DNA: TGCGCCAGCAGCCCGGGACAGGGAAACTCCTACAATGAGCAGTTCTTC. This chain uses TRBV4-1 with TRBJ2-1; 9 bases agree with TRBD1. The CDR3 is 16 residues long. V trimming: 4 bases; J trimming: 0 bases; junction bases outside the gene matches: 4. The germline gives CDR1 MGHRA, CDR2 YSYEKL.

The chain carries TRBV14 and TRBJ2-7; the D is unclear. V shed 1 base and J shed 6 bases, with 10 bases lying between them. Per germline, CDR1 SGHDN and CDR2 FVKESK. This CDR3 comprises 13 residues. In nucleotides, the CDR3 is TGTGCCAGCAGCCAAGTACATTTTAGCGAGCAGTACTTC. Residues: CASSQVHFSEQYF.

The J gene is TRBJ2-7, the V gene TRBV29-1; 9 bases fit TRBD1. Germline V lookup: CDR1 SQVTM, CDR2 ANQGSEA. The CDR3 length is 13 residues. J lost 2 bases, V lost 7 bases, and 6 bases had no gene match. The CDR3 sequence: CSDTDRGPYEQYF. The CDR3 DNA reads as TGCAGCGACACGGACAGGGGCCCCTACGAGCAGTACTTC.

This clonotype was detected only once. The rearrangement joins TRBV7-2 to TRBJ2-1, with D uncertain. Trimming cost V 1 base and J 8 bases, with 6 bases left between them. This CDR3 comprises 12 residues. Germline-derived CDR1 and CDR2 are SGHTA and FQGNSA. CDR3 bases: TGTGCCAGCAGCTTAGGATTTTATGAGCAGTTCTTC. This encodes CASSLGFYEQFF.

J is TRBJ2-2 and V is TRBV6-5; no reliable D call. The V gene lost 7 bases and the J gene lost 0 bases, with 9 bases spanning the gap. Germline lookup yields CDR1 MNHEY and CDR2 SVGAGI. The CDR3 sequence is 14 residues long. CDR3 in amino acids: CASIAGPNTGELFF. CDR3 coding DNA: TGTGCCAGCATCGCAGGACCGAACACCGGGGAGCTGTTTTTT.

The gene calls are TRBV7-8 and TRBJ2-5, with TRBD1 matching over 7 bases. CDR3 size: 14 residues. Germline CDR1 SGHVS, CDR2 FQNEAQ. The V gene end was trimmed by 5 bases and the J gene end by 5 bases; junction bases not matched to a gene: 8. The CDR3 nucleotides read TGTGCCAGCAGCCCTGACAGGGTTTCGGAGACCCAGTACTTC. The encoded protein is CASSPDRVSETQYF.

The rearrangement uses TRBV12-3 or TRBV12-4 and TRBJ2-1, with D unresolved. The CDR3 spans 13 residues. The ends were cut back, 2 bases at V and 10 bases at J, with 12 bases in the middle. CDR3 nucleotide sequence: TGTGCCAGCAGTTTAACAGAAACCAGGGAGCAGTTCTTC. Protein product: CASSLTETREQFF.

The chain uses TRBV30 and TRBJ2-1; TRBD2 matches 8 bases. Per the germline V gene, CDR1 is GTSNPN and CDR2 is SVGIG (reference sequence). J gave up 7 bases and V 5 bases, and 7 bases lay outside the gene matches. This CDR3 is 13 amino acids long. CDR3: CAWGAGVRNEQFF. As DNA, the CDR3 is TGTGCCTGGGGAGCGGGAGTGAGGAATGAGCAGTTCTTC.

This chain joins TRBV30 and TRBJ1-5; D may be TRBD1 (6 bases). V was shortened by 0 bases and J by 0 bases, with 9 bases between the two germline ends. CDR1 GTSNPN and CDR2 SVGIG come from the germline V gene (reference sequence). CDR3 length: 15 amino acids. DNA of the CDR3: TGTGCCTGGAGTGTAGGGGGGAATAGCAATCAGCCCCAGCATTTT. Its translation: CAWSVGGNSNQPQHF.

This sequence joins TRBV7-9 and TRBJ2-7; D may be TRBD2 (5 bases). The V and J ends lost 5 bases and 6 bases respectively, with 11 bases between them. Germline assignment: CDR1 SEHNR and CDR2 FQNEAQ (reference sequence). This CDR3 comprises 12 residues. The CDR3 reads CASSRDEGEQYF. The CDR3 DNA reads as TGTGCCAGCAGCCGAGATGAGGGCGAGCAGTACTTC.

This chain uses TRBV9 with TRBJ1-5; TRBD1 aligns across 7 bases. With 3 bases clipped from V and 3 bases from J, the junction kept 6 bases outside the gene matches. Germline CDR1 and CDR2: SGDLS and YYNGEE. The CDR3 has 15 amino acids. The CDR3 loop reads CASSDRDSVNQPQHF. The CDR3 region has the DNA TGTGCCAGCAGCGACCGGGACAGCGTCAATCAGCCCCAGCATTTT.

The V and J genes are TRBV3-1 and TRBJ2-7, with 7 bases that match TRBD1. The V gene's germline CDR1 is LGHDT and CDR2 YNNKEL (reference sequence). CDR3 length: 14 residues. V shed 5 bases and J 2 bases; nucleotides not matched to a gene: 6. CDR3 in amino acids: CASSGVGQTYEQYF. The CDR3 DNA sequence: TGTGCCAGCAGCGGCGTGGGACAGACCTACGAGCAGTACTTC.

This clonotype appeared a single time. CDR3 in amino acids: CASSRGPLEAFF. The CDR3 nucleotides read TGTGCCAGTAGTAGAGGACCGCTTGAAGCTTTCTTT. This chain links TRBV19 with TRBJ1-1; the D is unclear. This CDR3 comprises 12 residues. The V end was cut by 4 bases, the J end by 7 bases, with 10 bases between. CDR1 and CDR2 from the germline V gene are LNHDA and SQIVND (reference sequence).

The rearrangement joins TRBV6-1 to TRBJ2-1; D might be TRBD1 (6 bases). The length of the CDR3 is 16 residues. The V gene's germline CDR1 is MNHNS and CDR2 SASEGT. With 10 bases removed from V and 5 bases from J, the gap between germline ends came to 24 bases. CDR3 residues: CATAQGPGTTHNEQFF. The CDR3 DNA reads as TGTGCCACCGCCCAGGGGCCCGGGACCACACACAATGAGCAGTTCTTC.

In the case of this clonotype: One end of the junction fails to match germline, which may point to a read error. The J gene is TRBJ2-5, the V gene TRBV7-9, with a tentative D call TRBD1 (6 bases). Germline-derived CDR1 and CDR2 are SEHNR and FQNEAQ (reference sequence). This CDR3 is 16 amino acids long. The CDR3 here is CASSPTTGQRQETRYF. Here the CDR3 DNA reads TGTGCCAGCAGCCCGACGACTGGACAGCGCCAAGAGACCCGGTACTTC.